The next 17 T cell receptor beta chains were all read from a single sample in a study of identical twins. TCRdb re-called the 5' RACE reads with MiXCR, one entry per CDR3 protein. Of approximately 600,000 distinct CDR3 sequences detected, around 9.6% appear once; the ten largest clones hold approximately 3%. The data were also submitted as part of a second study, on yellow fever vaccine responses in identical twins.

The sequenced material came from PBMCs. Every receptor here comes from a woman aged 18-29 years in good health.

The sample holds many counts of this clonotype. The rearrangement joins TRBV6-2 or TRBV6-3 to TRBJ2-7, with D perhaps matching TRBD1 (6 bases). V lost 4 bases and J 3 bases, leaving 10 bases between the germline ends. This CDR3 has 13 amino acids. Germline CDR1 is MNHEY and CDR2 is SVGEGT. As DNA, the CDR3 is TGTGCCAGCAGTTCTCTGGACAGCTACGAGCAGTACTTC. This codes for CASSSLDSYEQYF.

This clonotype was detected many times. J is TRBJ2-1 and V is TRBV11-2; D uncertain. CDR1 is SGHAT and CDR2 is FQNNGV in the germline V gene. This CDR3 contains 12 residues. V was clipped by 1 base and J by 6 bases, with 4 bases between them. CDR3 coding DNA: TGTGCCAGCAGCTTAGGGGTCAATGAGCAGTTCTTC. Protein product: CASSLGVNEQFF. The full variable domain, completed using reference TRBV11-2 and TRBJ2-1, is EAGVAQSPRYKIIEKRQSVAFWCNPISGHATLYWYQQILGQGPKLLIQFQNNGVVDDSQLPKDRFSAERLKGVDSTLKIQPAKLEDSAVYLCASSLGVNEQFFGPGTRLTVL.

The V gene is TRBV20-1, the J gene TRBJ2-5; 7 nucleotides match TRBD2. Germline lookup yields CDR1 DFQATT and CDR2 SNEGSKA (reference sequence). Germline trimming cut 7 bases from V and 4 bases from J; bases unmatched to any gene: 0. The CDR3 length is 10 residues. The chain's CDR3 is CSGEGETQYF. For the CDR3, the DNA is TGCAGTGGGGAGGGAGAGACCCAGTACTTC.

J is TRBJ2-3 and V is TRBV12-3 or TRBV12-4, with a weak D call TRBD2 (5 bases). The CDR3 loop spans 12 amino acids. V was clipped by 3 bases and J by 10 bases, with 11 bases between them. The DNA of the CDR3 is TGTGCCAGCAGTTTGTCGGGGTATCCGCAGTATTTT. Translation gives CASSLSGYPQYF.

This sequence joins TRBV28 and TRBJ2-3; 10 bases fit TRBD2. Germline V gene lookup returns CDR1 MDHEN and CDR2 SYDVKM. The CDR3 is made up of 15 amino acids. The J segment lost 6 bases and the V segment lost 4 bases, leaving 7 bases of the junction unmatched. Here the CDR3 DNA reads TGTGCCAGCAGTTCCGGGACTAGCGAAGGGGATACGCAGTATTTT. Residues: CASSSGTSEGDTQYF.

The V call is TRBV20-1, the J call TRBJ1-4, with 10 positions matching TRBD1. Per germline, CDR1 DFQATT and CDR2 SNEGSKA (reference sequence). The V segment lost 4 bases and the J segment 8 bases; nucleotides outside the gene matches: 4. The CDR3 totals 13 residues. CDR3 in amino acids: CSANRDRGEKLFF. The CDR3 DNA sequence: TGCAGTGCTAACCGGGACAGGGGCGAAAAACTGTTTTTT.

The chain combines TRBV5-1 with TRBJ2-7, with 11 bases aligning to TRBD2. Germline trimming cut 3 bases from V and 4 bases from J; bases unmatched to any gene: 6. The V gene's germline CDR1 is SGHRS and CDR2 YFSETQ. The CDR3 totals 15 residues. The CDR3 nucleotides are TGCGCCAGCAGCTCCGCCGGGACTAGCGGTTACGAGCAGTACTTC. This encodes CASSSAGTSGYEQYF.

This clonotype was counted only a few times. The chain combines TRBV27 with TRBJ2-5; D gene ambiguous. In germline, CDR1 is MNHEY, CDR2 SMNVEV (reference sequence). The ends were cut back, 3 bases at V and 4 bases at J, with 9 bases in the middle. The CDR3 is made up of 13 amino acids. The CDR3 bases are TGTGCCAGCAGTTTCCTAGGTGCAGAGACCCAGTACTTC. Its protein product is CASSFLGAETQYF.

This clonotype was observed a few times. The J gene is TRBJ2-6, the V gene TRBV10-2, with 8 positions matching TRBD1. The CDR3 covers 16 residues. V shed 7 bases, J shed 2 bases, and the junction held 7 bases outside the gene matches. CDR1 is WSHSY, CDR2 SAAADI, per germline. In nucleotides, the CDR3 is TGCGCCAGCAAGGACAGGGTCTTTGCTGGGGCCAACGTCCTGACTTTC. Translating it yields CASKDRVFAGANVLTF.

This clonotype has at least ten counts. This chain's CDR3 is CASSQEQASGGEQFF. CDR3 DNA: TGCGCCAGCAGCCAAGAGCAGGCTTCAGGGGGTGAGCAGTTCTTC. The chain is built from TRBV4-3 and TRBJ2-1; TRBD1 matches at 7 bases. From germline, CDR1 is LGHNA and CDR2 YSLEER. Germline trimming cut 0 bases from V and 9 bases from J; bases unmatched to any gene: 8. The CDR3 is made up of 15 amino acids.

This clonotype was observed at least ten times. The chain links TRBV7-2 to TRBJ2-7; no clear D. The CDR3 covers 11 residues. Trimming cost V 4 bases and J 5 bases, with 6 bases left between them. The germline CDR1 and CDR2 sequences are SGHTA and FQGNSA. CDR3 residues: CASSSLHEQYF. In DNA form, the CDR3 reads TGTGCCAGCAGCTCACTCCACGAGCAGTACTTC.

This clonotype was recorded at least ten times. The chain joins TRBV5-1 to TRBJ2-7, with 7 bases fitting TRBD1. This CDR3 contains 14 residues. J gave up 3 bases and V 3 bases, and 6 bases lay outside the gene matches. Germline-derived CDR1 and CDR2 are SGHRS and YFSETQ. The CDR3 coding sequence is TGCGCCAGCAGCTGGACAGGCCAGTTCTACGAGCAGTACTTC. Protein sequence: CASSWTGQFYEQYF.

Many counts were recorded for this clonotype. V gene TRBV5-1 combines with J gene TRBJ2-1; the D gene could be TRBD1 or TRBD2 (5 bases each). The V gene's germline CDR1 is SGHRS and CDR2 YFSETQ. This CDR3 has 14 residues. V was shortened by 7 bases and J by 7 bases, with 18 bases between the two germline ends. For the CDR3, the DNA is TGCGCCAGCGGGAGTTCTCAGGGTACAAATGAGCAGTTCTTC. It is translated as CASGSSQGTNEQFF. The entire variable domain, with the rest obtained from reference TRBV5-1 and TRBJ2-1, is as follows: KAGVTQTPRYLIKTRGQQVTLSCSPISGHRSVSWYQQTPGQGLQFLFEYFSETQRNKGNFPGRFSGRQFSNSRSEMNVSTLELGDSALYLCASGSSQGTNEQFFGPGTRLTVL.

At least ten counts were recorded for this clonotype. This rearrangement joins TRBV12-3 or TRBV12-4 to TRBJ2-7; D unresolved. The length of the CDR3 is 12 residues. With 5 bases removed from V and 6 bases from J, the gap between germline ends came to 11 bases. As DNA, the CDR3 is TGTGCCAGCAGTATACGGACCTTCGAGCAGTACTTC. Translated: CASSIRTFEQYF.

This clonotype has more than one count but fewer than ten. The chain uses TRBV2 and TRBJ2-5; D might be TRBD1 (6 bases). Germline V gives CDR1 SNHLY, CDR2 FYNNEI. V gave up 5 bases and J gave up 2 bases, with 12 bases separating them. The CDR3 is made up of 14 amino acids. The CDR3 region is CASSSTGNQETQYF. The CDR3 bases are TGTGCCAGCAGTTCAACAGGGAATCAAGAGACCCAGTACTTC.

This clonotype has a handful of counts. The chain couples TRBV4-1 to TRBJ2-3; 12 bases match TRBD2. The CDR3 extends over 17 amino acids. V lost 0 bases, J lost 2 bases, and 3 bases stayed unmatched. In germline, CDR1 is MGHRA, CDR2 YSYEKL. In nucleotides, the CDR3 is TGCGCCAGCAGCCAAGATCTAGCGGGAGGGTTCACAGATACGCAGTATTTT. Translating it yields CASSQDLAGGFTDTQYF.

This CDR3 reads CASSGEAGPLPNEQFF. CDR3 DNA: TGCGCCAGCAGCGGAGAAGCGGGCCCGTTACCTAATGAGCAGTTCTTC. The chain links TRBV5-1 to TRBJ2-1; a possible D gene is TRBD2 (6 bases). Germline CDR1 and CDR2: SGHRS and YFSETQ. The germline V and J ends were trimmed by 4 bases and 7 bases, with 21 bases remaining between them. The CDR3 runs 16 residues.